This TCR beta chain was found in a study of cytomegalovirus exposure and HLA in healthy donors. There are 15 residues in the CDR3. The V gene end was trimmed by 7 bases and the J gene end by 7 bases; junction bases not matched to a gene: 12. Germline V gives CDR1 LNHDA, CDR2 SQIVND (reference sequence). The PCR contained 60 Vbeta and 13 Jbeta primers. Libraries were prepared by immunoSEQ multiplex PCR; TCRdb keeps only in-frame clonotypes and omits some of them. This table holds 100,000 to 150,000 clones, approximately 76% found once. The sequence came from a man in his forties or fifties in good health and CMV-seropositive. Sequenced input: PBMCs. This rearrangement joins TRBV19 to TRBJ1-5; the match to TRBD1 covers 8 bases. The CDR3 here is CASMRPDRARQPQHF. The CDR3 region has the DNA TGTGCCAGTATGCGCCCGGACAGGGCAAGACAGCCCCAGCATTTT.